This T cell receptor (beta chain) appears in the sequencing data of a study of cytomegalovirus exposure and HLA in healthy donors (dated by TCRdb to about 2017). Regarding the complete study: An earlier analysis of several hundred of the donors reported 276 Gb of sequence data and some 110 million unique TCR beta sequences obtained from about 179 million T cells. An early release covering 550 to 700 HLA-typed donors comprised roughly 300 gigabases of sequencing data and around 80 million unique TCR sequences. Of the roughly 400 genotyped donors, roughly 80% were placed in the genetic ancestry cluster associated with self-reported Caucasian donors. The study aimed to test whether signatures of past pathogen exposure could be identified by cataloging public T cell receptors. The T cell repertoires of 666 subjects were profiled by immunosequencing and related to cytomegalovirus serostatus. A separate validation cohort of roughly 110 different subjects was used in addition to the roughly 670-subject first cohort. To predict cytomegalovirus infection status, the study combined high-throughput TCR immunosequencing, statistical association of individual TCRs with disease status, and machine learning. To study patterns of TCR occurrence, a later analysis re-analyzed previously published TCR beta repertoires from around 660 donors and added high-resolution HLA genotyping. Rather than drawing on any new phenotypic data, the later analysis identified candidate immune exposures from TCR beta sequences and the way those sequences occurred across donors. To decide whether each TCR beta V gene segment behaved as functional or pseudogenic, an earlier analysis of approximately 590 of the donors relied on high-throughput TCR beta sequencing. Donor age, sex, ethnicity and CMV serostatus were compiled together with the repertoire data. A later genetic analysis used genome-wide SNP genotypes for about three fifths of the 666 donors, treating that subset as a discovery cohort. All discovery cohort repertoires had been generated on a single sequencing platform. HLA typing included class I and class II loci at four-digit resolution. Typing coverage differed by locus: A, B, C, DRB1 and DQB1 were typed in roughly 620-640 donors, DQA1 in roughly 500, DPA1 in around 610, and DPB1 in 450 to 490. Roughly 5 DR-DQ haplotypes were handled as single units for association and clustering, since linkage in the cohort was strong. Among 398 genotyped donors of the cohort, an average of roughly 240,000 unique TCR beta nucleotide sequences were sequenced per donor, approximately 20% of them non-productive. Broader findings and caveats from the paper: Most TCR sequences were observed very rarely across donors, whereas some public TCRs were present in many individuals. Seventeen rarely observed V segments, including chromosome 9 orphons, were excluded from the earlier analysis of a few hundred of the donors because counts were too low. Because some donors lacked HLA typing at each locus, the association tests relied only on the typed subset. Correlated functional status among segregating V segments might reflect linkage disequilibrium, but an unknown experimental factor could not be ruled out. In both the original and validation cohorts, the classifier was reported to diagnose cytomegalovirus status with high specificity and sensitivity. V-gene and J-gene trimming of TCR beta chains was associated with a missense DCLRE1C variant in a later genetic analysis, and the association was replicated in an independent cohort. When HLA alleles, especially DR and DQ, strongly co-occurred, TCR associations were difficult to assign to individual alleles. Specific HLA alleles were associated with 16,951 TCR beta sequences at a false discovery rate of 0.05 in a later analysis. In this cohort, only TCR beta chains were sequenced, and detectable features were limited by the absence of alpha or paired-chain data. For the cohort, immune exposure information was limited to CMV serostatus. In a later analysis, HLA-associated TCR beta chains were found to be more clonally expanded and to have lower generation probabilities than equally common non-associated chains. In vitro tests confirmed that a few of the cytomegalovirus-associated TCR beta chains recognize cytomegalovirus antigens. A later analysis reported that several top co-occurrence clusters appeared linked to parvovirus B19, influenza, CMV and Epstein-Barr virus. A further reported finding was that TCR beta sequences accurately predicted the HLA-A and HLA-B alleles for most subjects in the first cohort. In a later analysis, TCR association rates were found to vary across HLA loci, with the most associated TCRs seen for DRB1 alleles and the fewest for HLA-C alleles. The presence/absence analyses assumed that sequencing depth was roughly uniform across donors, and that assumption may not be true. A later analysis found that most CMV-associated TCR beta chains appeared HLA-restricted, with HLA associations seemingly driven largely by CMV exposure. In the study, approximately 160 TCR beta chains were listed as associated with cytomegalovirus. Some IMGT-functional V segments, including TRBV6-2 and TRBV6-3, could not be distinguished by the 87-base-pair reads and were therefore excluded. The authors suggested that the approach could potentially be generalized to other disease states and immunological phenotypes. According to a later genetic analysis, donors in an Asian-associated ancestry cluster had fewer N-insertions in productive TCRs than the approximately 690-donor mean. A cluster of highly shared sequence variants was judged likely to be a technical artifact of the sequencing pipeline. An earlier analysis of 587 of the donors showed that most TCR beta V segments appeared in productive rearrangements either about 87% or about 30% of the time, which broadly matched IMGT annotations.

Library preparation employed the immunoSEQ multiplex PCR assay. For the multiplex PCR, a mixture combining 60 forward primers for TCR Vbeta segments and 13 reverse primers for TCR Jbeta segments was used. The CDR3 region of rearranged TCR beta genes was amplified from genomic DNA by a multiplex PCR assay. The amplified TCR beta libraries were sequenced on the Illumina HiSeq System as 87-base-pair reads. Per the source publication's procedure: Across the 500 to 700 repertoires, a later analysis counted roughly 84 million unique TCR beta chains, roughly 11 million of which were shared by at least two donors. A nearest-neighbor algorithm error-corrected the raw reads and collapsed the reads into unique sequences, merging closely related sequences to remove PCR and sequencing errors. Alignment of CDR3 sequences to IMGT reference sequences was used to assign V, D and J gene segments. Each retained sequence needed at least a six-nucleotide match to both a V gene segment and a J gene segment. A rearrangement counted as productive if the CDR3 had no stop codons and remained in frame with V and J, and every other rearrangement counted as non-productive. Following IMGT convention, CDR3 was defined as the stretch from the second conserved V-encoded cysteine up to the conserved J-encoded phenylalanine. The earlier analysis of about 560 of the donors excluded any sequence lacking an unambiguous match to a single V gene segment. An earlier analysis of a few hundred of the donors called V segments functional above 56.7% productive rearrangements and segregating when the between-donor standard deviation exceeded 5%. To diagnose cytomegalovirus status from the catalog of TCR beta chain sequences, a statistical classification framework was built. In a later analysis, V and J genes were assigned by comparing TCR nucleotide sequences against IMGT/GENE-DB human TR gene sequences. The TCRdist pipeline was used in a later analysis to assign CDR3 sequences and most-parsimonious VDJ recombination scenarios. In a later analysis, each TCR beta chain was defined by its CDR3 amino acid sequence together with its V-gene family, and reads lacking a unique V-gene family were excluded. As a way to deal with suspected cross-contamination and a sequencing artifact, a later analysis dropped roughly 600 nucleotide sequences that were highly shared and had low generation probability. In a later analysis, a clonal expansion index for each public chain was calculated from normalized within-repertoire ranks of inferred template counts. In a later analysis, generation probabilities were computed with a VDJ recombination model fitted to out-of-frame rearrangements, and the resulting probabilities were checked against IGoR. In a later analysis, TCR-TCR, TCR-HLA and TCR-CMV co-occurrence was scored with hypergeometric tests, and a repertoire-size bias correction was applied to TCR pairs. A later analysis estimated false discovery rates by permuting HLA or CMV assignments 20 times. A later analysis grouped co-occurring TCRs with DBSCAN, adding TCRdist sequence similarity when clustering within HLA-allele-positive subsets. For co-occurrence clustering, repertoires with fewer than 30,000 or more than 120,000 public chains were excluded, along with 5 or 6 repertoires with anomalous nucleotide sharing. The table was pulled from immuneACCESS by TCRdb, which kept in-frame rearrangements only. Such tables lose some clones; where checked, under half of the loss comes from unresolved V genes, and the rest has no known cause. Clonal size and the V and J genes are those of that table, whereas D and trimming came from the DNA. The data table for this sample lists about 190,000 clones. The ten top clones hold 6.5% of the sample.

On this clone itself: There is no known antigen for this receptor.

In total, more than 500 healthy bone marrow donors made up the cohort. At the time of sampling, every cohort member was nominally healthy, though immune exposures that went unrecorded were likely present. The donor was CMV seronegative and belonged to the group of 352 seronegative cohort members. A peripheral blood sample was provided by each donor, and peripheral blood mononuclear cells were used for TCR beta sequencing. The Qiagen DNeasy Blood Extraction Kit was used to extract genomic DNA from the blood cell samples. Inclusive of the bounding cysteine and phenylalanine, the CDR3 is 15 residues long. Only the CDR3 DNA stays, 45 bases, in frame from base 1. According to the germline V gene, CDR1 reads KGHSH and CDR2 reads LQKENI. The V and J ends are trimmed by 0 bases and 5 bases, leaving 10 bases between them.

The sample consisted of PBMCs. The sequence joins TRBV18 to TRBJ2-2; too little of a D gene remains to name it. This receptor was taken from a man aged 30 to 39 in good health and CMV-seronegative. The DNA is TGTGCCAGCTCACCACCCCCGAGAGGTACCGGGGAGCTGTTTTTT. Its protein product is CASSPPPRGTGELFF.